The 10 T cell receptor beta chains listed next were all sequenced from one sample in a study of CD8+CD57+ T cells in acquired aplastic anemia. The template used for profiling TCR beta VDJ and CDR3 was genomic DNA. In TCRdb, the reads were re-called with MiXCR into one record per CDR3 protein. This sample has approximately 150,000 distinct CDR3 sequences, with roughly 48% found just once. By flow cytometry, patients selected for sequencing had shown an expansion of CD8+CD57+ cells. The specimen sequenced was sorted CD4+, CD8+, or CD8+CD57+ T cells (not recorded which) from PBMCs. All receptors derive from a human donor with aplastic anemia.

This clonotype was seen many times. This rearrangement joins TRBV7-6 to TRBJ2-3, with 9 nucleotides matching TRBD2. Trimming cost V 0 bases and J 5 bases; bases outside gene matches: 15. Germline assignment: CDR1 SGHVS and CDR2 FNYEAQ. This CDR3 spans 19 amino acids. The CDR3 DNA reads TGTGCCAGCAGCTTAGCAGGGCCTAGCGGGGCGCCTAGGGTAGATACGCAGTATTTT. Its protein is CASSLAGPSGAPRVDTQYF.

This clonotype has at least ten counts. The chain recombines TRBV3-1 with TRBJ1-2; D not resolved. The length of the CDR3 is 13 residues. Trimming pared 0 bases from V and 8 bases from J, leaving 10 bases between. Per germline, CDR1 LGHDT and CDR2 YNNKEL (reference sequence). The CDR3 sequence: CASSQERMGGYTF. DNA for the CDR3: TGTGCCAGCAGCCAAGAACGAATGGGAGGCTACACCTTC.

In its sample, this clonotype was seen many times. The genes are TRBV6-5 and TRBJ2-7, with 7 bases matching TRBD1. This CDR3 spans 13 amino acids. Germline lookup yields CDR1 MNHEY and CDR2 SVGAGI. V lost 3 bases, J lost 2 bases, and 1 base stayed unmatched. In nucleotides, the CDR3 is TGTGCCAGCAGTTATACAGGGGCCTACGAGCAGTACTTC. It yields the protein CASSYTGAYEQYF.

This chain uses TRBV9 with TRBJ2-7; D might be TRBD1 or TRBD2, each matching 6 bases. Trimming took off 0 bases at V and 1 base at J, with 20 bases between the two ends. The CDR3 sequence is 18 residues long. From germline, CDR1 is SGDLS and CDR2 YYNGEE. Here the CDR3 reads CASSVGPGAGLASYEQYF. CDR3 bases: TGTGCCAGCAGCGTAGGTCCGGGGGCAGGGCTAGCTTCCTACGAGCAGTACTTC.

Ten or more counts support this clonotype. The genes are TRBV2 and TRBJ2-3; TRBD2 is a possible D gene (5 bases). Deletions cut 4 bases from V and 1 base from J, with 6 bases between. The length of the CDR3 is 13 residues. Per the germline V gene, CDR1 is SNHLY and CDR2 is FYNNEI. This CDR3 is CASSAEGTDTQYF. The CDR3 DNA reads TGTGCCAGCAGTGCGGAGGGCACAGATACGCAGTATTTT.

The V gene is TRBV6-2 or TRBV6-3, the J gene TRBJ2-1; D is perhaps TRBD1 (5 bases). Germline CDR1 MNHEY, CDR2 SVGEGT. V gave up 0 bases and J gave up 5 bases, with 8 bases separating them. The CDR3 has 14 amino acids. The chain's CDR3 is CASSYSDSNNEQFF. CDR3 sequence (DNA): TGTGCCAGCAGTTACTCCGACAGCAACAATGAGCAGTTCTTC.

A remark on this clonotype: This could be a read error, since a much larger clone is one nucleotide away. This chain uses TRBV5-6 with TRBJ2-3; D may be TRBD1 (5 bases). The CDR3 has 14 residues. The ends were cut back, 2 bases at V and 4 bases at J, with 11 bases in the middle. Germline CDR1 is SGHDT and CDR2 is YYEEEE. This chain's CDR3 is CASSFRAIADTQYF. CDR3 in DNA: TGTGCCAGCAGCTTCAGGGCTATAGCAGATACGCAGTATTTT. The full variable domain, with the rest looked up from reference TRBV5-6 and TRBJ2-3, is DAGVTQSPTHLIKTRGQQVTLRCSPKSGHDTVSWYQQALGQGPQFIFQYYEEEERQRGNFPDRFSGHQFPNYSSELNVNALLLGDSALYLCASSFRAIADTQYFGPGTRLTVL.

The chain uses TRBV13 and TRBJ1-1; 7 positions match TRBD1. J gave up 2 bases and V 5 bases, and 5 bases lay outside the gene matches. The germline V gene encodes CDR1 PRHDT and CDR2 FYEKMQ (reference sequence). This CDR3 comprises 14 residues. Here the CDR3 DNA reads TGTGCCAGCAGCCCAACAGGGGACAACACTGAAGCTTTCTTT. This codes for CASSPTGDNTEAFF.

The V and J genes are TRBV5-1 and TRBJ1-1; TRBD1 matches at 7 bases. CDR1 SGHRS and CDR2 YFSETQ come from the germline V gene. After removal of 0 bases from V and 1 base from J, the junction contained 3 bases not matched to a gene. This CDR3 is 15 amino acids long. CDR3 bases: TGCGCCAGCAGCTTGGTTACAGGGGAGAACACTGAAGCTTTCTTT. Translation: CASSLVTGENTEAFF. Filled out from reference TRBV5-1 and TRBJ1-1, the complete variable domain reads KAGVTQTPRYLIKTRGQQVTLSCSPISGHRSVSWYQQTPGQGLQFLFEYFSETQRNKGNFPGRFSGRQFSNSRSEMNVSTLELGDSALYLCASSLVTGENTEAFFGQGTRLTVV.

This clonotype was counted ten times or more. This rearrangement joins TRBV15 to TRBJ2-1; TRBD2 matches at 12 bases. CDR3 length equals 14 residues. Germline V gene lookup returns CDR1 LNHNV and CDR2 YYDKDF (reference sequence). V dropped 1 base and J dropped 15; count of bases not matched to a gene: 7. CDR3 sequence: CATSRVTSGGPGFF. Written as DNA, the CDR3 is TGTGCCACCAGCAGAGTAACTAGCGGGGGGCCGGGGTTCTTC.